This T cell receptor (beta chain) derives from a study of T cell responses to AZD1222 COVID-19 vaccine (dated by TCRdb to 2020 to 2023). The study in broad terms: AZD1222 recipients given second doses at about 4 weeks or at about 12 weeks were pooled, since spike-specific TCR depth and breadth were not found to differ between the two schedules. TCR sequencing was performed for over 230 trial participants, of whom about 200 were given two doses of AZD1222 and 26 were given two doses of MenACWY control vaccine. Trial participants were enrolled into age subgroups of 18-55, 56-69 and 70-plus years, which contained 148, 28 and 57 TCR-sequenced participants, respectively. The research as a whole found: The 56-69-year group was small, and its depth increase did not reach significance, likely because of low power. Spike-specific TCR breadth and depth rose significantly after two AZD1222 doses compared with day 0 and with MenACWY recipients. Epitopes outside the regions mutated in the B.1.351 and B.1.1.7 variants were reportedly recognized by nearly half of the unique spike-specific TCRs. Most participants were white British and females outnumbered males, and the authors suggested that clonal diversity may have been underestimated. The whole spike protein was spanned by vaccine-associated CD4 TCRs, and dominant responses were seen in regions 160-218 and 743-854. Only a handful of AZD1222 recipients were SARS-CoV-2 seropositive at baseline, limiting conclusions about previously exposed vaccinees. Because no day 14 peak-response samples were available, the repertoires could be characterized only after the peak T cell response.

The CDR3 regions of human TCRbeta chains were subjected to immunosequencing. The published analysis was carried out like this. Repertoire TCRs were checked for matches against a reference library of SARS-CoV-2-specific TCRs that had been generated using the MIRA antigen-specificity platform. Breadth was defined as the fraction of unique TCRs that were SARS-CoV-2-associated. Depth was defined as the fraction of total T cells that were SARS-CoV-2-associated. Using the MIRA data, every spike-specific TCR was mapped to the spike region that the TCR reacted to and assigned to either a CD4 or a CD8 class. Log10-transformed breadth and depth values were compared by one-way ANOVA with Sidak's multiple comparisons tests. TCRdb limited this immuneACCESS table to in-frame rearrangements with V and J called. A share of clones is missing; checked studies link under half to unresolved V genes, and the rest is unexplained. Clone size and V and J calls were adopted from that table, with D and trimming inferred from the DNA. The sample includes tens of thousands of clones, with around 87% observed a single time. 30% to 35% of the sample rests with the top ten.

The time point label corresponds to: baseline before first vaccination. Samples from vaccinated people were obtained from the UK trials COV001 and COV002, which included a single-blind randomized controlled phase 2/3 trial of AZD1222 (ChAdOx1 nCoV-19) in healthy adults. For TCRbeta chain sequencing, PBMC samples from trial participants were taken at day 0 and at day 28 after the second dose. From the germline V gene, CDR1 is SGHAT and CDR2 is FQNNGV. From its cysteine to its phenylalanine, the CDR3 spans 13 amino acids. Only CDR3 DNA is held: 39 bases, read in frame from base 1. Between the V and J ends, shortened by 5 bases and 4 bases respectively, the junction contains 10 bases. For this clone: Its antigen has not been determined. No base quality values were provided; no much bigger clone lies one nucleotide off.

The rearranged segments are TRBV11-2 and TRBJ2-3, with no D gene named confidently. The TCR comes from an adult in good health. The material was peripheral blood, obtained on day 0 of AZD1222 vaccination. CDR3 loop: CASSARWADTQYF. The DNA sequence follows: TGTGCCAGCAGCGCAAGGTGGGCAGATACGCAGTATTTT.